Below are 11 T cell receptor beta chains sequenced from a single sample in a study of cytomegalovirus exposure and HLA in healthy donors. The PCR contained 60 Vbeta and 13 Jbeta primers. TCRdb's table, derived via immunoSEQ multiplex PCR, lists solely in-frame clones and lacks some. The sample carries fewer than 150,000 clones, around four fifths recorded once. The sample taken for sequencing was PBMCs. The receptors here all came from a woman in her 40s in good health and CMV-seronegative.

In regard to this clone: Additional DNA sequences in this sample encode the identical CDR3. The chain has TRBV19 and TRBJ1-5; 11 positions agree with TRBD1. CDR1 and CDR2 from the germline V gene are LNHDA and SQIVND (reference sequence). The CDR3 loop spans 15 amino acids. V shed 3 bases, J shed 4 bases, and the junction held 2 bases outside the gene matches. The CDR3 spells CASSIGTGGNQPQHF. The CDR3 DNA is TGTGCCAGTAGTATTGGGACAGGGGGGAATCAGCCCCAGCATTTT.

The chain is built from TRBV5-6 and TRBJ2-5, with no clear D. V gave up 6 bases and J gave up 1 base, with 7 bases separating them. Germline lookup yields CDR1 SGHDT and CDR2 YYEEEE. The CDR3 has 12 residues. Here the CDR3 reads CASTLSQETQYF. CDR3 DNA: TGTGCCAGCACCCTGAGCCAAGAGACCCAGTACTTC.

This chain uses TRBV10-1 with TRBJ2-4, with 10 nucleotides matching TRBD1. Germline V CDR1 and CDR2: WNHNN, SYGVQD (reference sequence). With 9 bases clipped from V and 4 bases from J, the junction kept 3 bases outside the gene matches. The CDR3 spans 13 residues. The CDR3 region has the DNA TGCGCCAGGGACAGGGGGAGAAAAAACATTCAGTACTTC. It is translated as CARDRGRKNIQYF.

The V gene is TRBV4-3, the J gene TRBJ2-2, with a weak D call TRBD2 (6 bases). V was shortened by 2 bases and J by 5 bases, with 15 bases between the two germline ends. Germline V gene sequence: CDR1 LGHNA, CDR2 YSLEER. The CDR3 runs 16 residues. The CDR3 region has the DNA TGCGCCAGCAGCCAACGCCACGGGACTCCGACCGGGGAGCTGTTTTTT. Protein: CASSQRHGTPTGELFF.

This chain links TRBV6-1 with TRBJ1-5, with 7 bases matching TRBD1. CDR1 is MNHNS, CDR2 SASEGT, per germline. This CDR3 contains 15 residues. The V segment lost 4 bases and the J segment 2 bases; nucleotides outside the gene matches: 5. The CDR3 spells CASSVHRGGNQPQHF. The CDR3 DNA reads as TGTGCCAGCAGTGTCCACAGGGGTGGCAATCAGCCCCAGCATTTT.

This clone has more than one count but fewer than ten. A much larger clone is a single base away; this may be a read error. CDR3 nucleotide sequence: TGCGCCAGCAGCTCCCAGCAGGGATCGAACACTGAAGCTTTCTTT. Translating it yields CASSSQQGSNTEAFF. V is TRBV5-1 and J is TRBJ1-1, with D perhaps TRBD1 (5 bases). CDR1 is SGHRS, CDR2 YFSETQ, per germline. V lost 3 bases and J lost 1, with 13 bases in between. The CDR3 contains 15 residues.

The rearrangement uses TRBV9 and TRBJ2-7, with TRBD2 identical over 14 bases. This CDR3 contains 17 residues. V shed 7 bases and J 6 bases; nucleotides not matched to a gene: 15. Germline loops: CDR1 SGDLS, CDR2 YYNGEE. In nucleotides, the CDR3 is TGTGCCAGCGGGACTAGCGGGAGCGGGGACTCCTACAGCGAGCAGTACTTC. Residues: CASGTSGSGDSYSEQYF.

The chain combines TRBV9 with TRBJ2-5; tentative D call: TRBD2 (6 bases). Germline CDR1 reads SGDLS; CDR2 reads YYNGEE. The V gene lost 4 bases and the J gene lost 1 base, with 14 bases spanning the gap. The CDR3 consists of 15 residues. The CDR3: CASSPAAGPQETQYF. The DNA of the CDR3 is TGTGCCAGCAGCCCGGCGGCGGGGCCCCAAGAGACCCAGTACTTC.

This rearrangement joins TRBV9 to TRBJ2-4, with 7 bases matching TRBD2. The CDR3 extends over 16 amino acids. Looked up from germline, CDR1 is SGDLS and CDR2 is YYNGEE. Trimming at V came to 4 bases and at J to 8 bases, leaving 15 bases not matched to a gene. The CDR3 spells CASSPSGMGGRDIQYF. For the CDR3, the DNA is TGTGCCAGCAGCCCAAGCGGGATGGGGGGGAGGGACATTCAGTACTTC. The complete variable domain, with remaining parts taken from reference TRBV9 and TRBJ2-4, reads DSGVTQTPKHLITATGQRVTLRCSPRSGDLSVYWYQQSLDQGLQFLIQYYNGEERAKGNILERFSAQQFPDLHSELNLSSLELGDSALYFCASSPSGMGGRDIQYFGAGTRLSVL.

The J gene is TRBJ1-5, the V gene TRBV28; D is uncertain. The CDR3 spans 12 residues. V lost 6 bases and J 10 bases, leaving 13 bases between the germline ends. Germline V gene data show CDR1 as MDHEN and CDR2 as SYDVKM. DNA for the CDR3: TGTGCCAGCAGCAAAGCGGGTTCCCCCCAGCATTTT. Encoded protein: CASSKAGSPQHF.

The chain carries TRBV19 and TRBJ2-7; a possible D gene is TRBD1 (6 bases). CDR1 and CDR2 (germline): LNHDA, SQIVND (reference sequence). V was cut by 5 bases and J by 3 bases, with 14 bases left in between. CDR3 length: 14 residues. Here the CDR3 reads CASSLQGGFYEQYF. As DNA, the CDR3 is TGTGCCAGTAGTCTACAGGGCGGATTCTACGAGCAGTACTTC.